A single sample is the source of the 10 T cell receptor beta chains below, sequenced in a study of T and B cells in COVID-19 patients. Each TRB amplification used about 230-550 ng of genomic DNA from blood. TRB rearrangements were amplified by multiplex PCR with BIOMED2 TRB-A/B primers. TCRdb processed the multiplex PCR reads anew with MiXCR; each CDR3 protein has one entry. This table has about 18,000 distinct CDR3 sequences, 36% appearing once. The sample consisted of blood. Receptors originate from a human donor with active COVID-19.

This chain connects TRBV6-5 to TRBJ2-7, with TRBD2 matching over 12 bases. Per the germline V gene, CDR1 is MNHEY and CDR2 is SVGAGI. The CDR3 runs to 14 residues. The junction had 1 base not matched to a gene; V was cut back by 5 bases and J by 2 bases. The CDR3 is CASSGLAGPYEQYF. CDR3 sequence (DNA): TGTGCCAGCAGTGGACTAGCGGGGCCCTACGAGCAGTACTTC.

In its sample, this clonotype was seen a few times. This rearrangement joins TRBV6-6 to TRBJ2-6; D call uncertain. CDR1 and CDR2 (germline): MNHNY, SVGAGI (reference sequence). V lost 0 bases, J lost 0 bases, and 3 bases lay in between. This CDR3 region has 15 residues. The CDR3 spells CASSYSTSGANVLTF. For the CDR3, the DNA is TGTGCCAGCAGTTACTCGACCTCTGGGGCCAACGTCCTGACTTTC.

This chain links TRBV27 with TRBJ2-3; D might be TRBD1 (6 bases). The CDR3 length is 16 residues. Between the trimmed V and J ends, which lost 6 bases and 5 bases, there was a span of 21 bases. The germline gives CDR1 MNHEY, CDR2 SMNVEV (reference sequence). CDR3 DNA: TGTGCCAGCAGATACCGATCGGGACAAACGGGAGATACGCAGTATTTT. As protein: CASRYRSGQTGDTQYF.

This chain links TRBV6-1 with TRBJ2-1; D gene unclear. The V gene lost 4 bases and the J gene lost 6 bases, with 10 bases spanning the gap. Germline V gene lookup returns CDR1 MNHNS and CDR2 SASEGT. The CDR3 is made up of 13 amino acids. CDR3 sequence: CASSVRASNEQFF. DNA for the CDR3: TGTGCCAGCAGTGTTCGGGCTTCCAATGAGCAGTTCTTC.

This clonotype was seen more than once but under ten times. The chain is built from TRBV13 and TRBJ2-7, with D unclear. Trimming left V 2 bases short and J 0 bases short, with 2 bases between. Germline lookup yields CDR1 PRHDT and CDR2 FYEKMQ (reference sequence). The CDR3 totals 12 residues. The CDR3 DNA follows: TGTGCCAGCAGCTTACGCTCCTACGAGCAGTACTTC. Translation: CASSLRSYEQYF.

This clonotype was observed a handful of times. This chain uses TRBV13 with TRBJ2-3, with TRBD2 matching 8 bases. Trimming took 5 bases from V and 4 from J; bases not matched to a gene: 11. The CDR3 has 16 residues. Germline V gives CDR1 PRHDT, CDR2 FYEKMQ (reference sequence). The CDR3 reads CASSPKVAGGPDTQYF. The CDR3 DNA is TGTGCCAGCAGCCCTAAAGTGGCGGGGGGTCCAGATACGCAGTATTTT.

This clonotype has only a few counts. The gene calls are TRBV6-1 and TRBJ1-6; 7 positions match TRBD1. CDR1 and CDR2 (germline): MNHNS, SASEGT. There are 13 residues in the CDR3. The junction had 5 bases not matched to a gene; V was cut back by 10 bases and J by 5 bases. CDR3 DNA sequence: TGTGCCATAACAGGGGAGGATAATTCACCCCTCCACTTT. Protein sequence: CAITGEDNSPLHF.

The rearrangement joins TRBV6-5 to TRBJ1-1, with D possibly TRBD1 on 6 matching bases. Germline V gene data show CDR1 as MNHEY and CDR2 as SVGAGI. With 6 bases removed from V and 5 bases from J, the gap between germline ends came to 16 bases. The CDR3 length is 14 residues. CDR3 sequence: CASSRVDRLTEAFF. The CDR3 coding sequence is TGTGCCAGCAGCCGTGTTGACAGGCTGACTGAAGCTTTCTTT.

V and J are TRBV20-1 and TRBJ2-1; 12 bases line up with TRBD2. V was clipped by 1 base and J by 2 bases; unmatched bases: 15. Germline V gene lookup returns CDR1 DFQATT and CDR2 SNEGSKA (reference sequence). The CDR3 runs to 20 residues. CDR3 nucleotide sequence: TGCAGTGCTAGAGCTTTGAGTGAGACTAGCGGGGGCCCCACCTACAATGAGCAGTTCTTC. This sequence encodes CSARALSETSGGPTYNEQFF.

There are a few counts of this clonotype. The genes are TRBV19 and TRBJ2-1; 11 nucleotides align to TRBD2. Losses at the gene ends were 10 bases for V and 5 bases for J; bases not matched to a gene: 4. The germline V gene encodes CDR1 LNHDA and CDR2 SQIVND (reference sequence). The CDR3 length is 13 residues. For the CDR3, the DNA is TGTGCCACCACGGGACTAGCGGACAATGAGCAGTTCTTC. Translating it yields CATTGLADNEQFF. The whole variable domain, filled in from reference TRBV19 and TRBJ2-1, reads DGGITQSPKYLFRKEGQNVTLSCEQNLNHDAMYWYRQDPGQGLRLIYYSQIVNDFQKGDIAEGYSVSREKKESFPLTVTSAQKNPTAFYLCATTGLADNEQFFGPGTRLTVL.